This entry describes one T cell receptor beta chain. The data are from a study of blood T cell repertoires in COVID-19. The germline CDR1 and CDR2 sequences are MDHEN and SYDVKM. This CDR3 has 15 amino acids. Between the trimmed V and J ends, which lost 6 bases and 12 bases, there was a span of 24 bases. Repertoires were generated with immunoSEQ multiplex PCR, while TCRdb's copy carries only in-frame clones and drops some. The repertoire holds some 300,000 clones, with approximately 86% as singletons. Material: PBMCs or T cells enriched from blood (not recorded which). This TCR derives from a woman aged 30 to 39 who had recovered from COVID-19. This chain uses TRBV28 with TRBJ2-1; D may be TRBD2 (5 bases). The CDR3, as DNA: TGTGCCAGCAGACCCCTCGACCGCTTCGTCGGGGTGCAGTTCTTC. Amino acid sequence: CASRPLDRFVGVQFF.